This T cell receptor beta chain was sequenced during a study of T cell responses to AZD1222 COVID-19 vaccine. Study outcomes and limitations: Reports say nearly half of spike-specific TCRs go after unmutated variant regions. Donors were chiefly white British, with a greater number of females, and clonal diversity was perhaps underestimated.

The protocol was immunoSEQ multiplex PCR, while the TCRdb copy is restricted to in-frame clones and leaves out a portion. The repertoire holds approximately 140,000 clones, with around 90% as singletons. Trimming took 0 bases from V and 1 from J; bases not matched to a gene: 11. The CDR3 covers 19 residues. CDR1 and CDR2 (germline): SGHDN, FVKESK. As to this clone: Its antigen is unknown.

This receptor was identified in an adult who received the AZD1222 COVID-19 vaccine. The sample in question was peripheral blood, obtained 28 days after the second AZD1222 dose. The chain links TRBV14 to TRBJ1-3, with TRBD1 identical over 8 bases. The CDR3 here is CASSQEADRGRGSGNTIYF. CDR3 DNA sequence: TGTGCCAGCAGCCAAGAAGCTGACAGGGGACGGGGATCTGGAAACACCATATATTTT.